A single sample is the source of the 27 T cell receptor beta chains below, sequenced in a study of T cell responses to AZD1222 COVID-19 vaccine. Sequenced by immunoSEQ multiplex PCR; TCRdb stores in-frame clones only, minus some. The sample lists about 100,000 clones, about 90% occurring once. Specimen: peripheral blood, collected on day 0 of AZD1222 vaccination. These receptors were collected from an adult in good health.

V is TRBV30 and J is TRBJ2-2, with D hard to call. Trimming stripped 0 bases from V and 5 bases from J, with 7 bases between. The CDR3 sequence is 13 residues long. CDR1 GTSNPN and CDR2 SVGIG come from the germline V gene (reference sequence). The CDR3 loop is CAWSVGLTGELFF. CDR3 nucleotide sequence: TGTGCCTGGAGTGTTGGTCTAACCGGGGAGCTGTTTTTT.

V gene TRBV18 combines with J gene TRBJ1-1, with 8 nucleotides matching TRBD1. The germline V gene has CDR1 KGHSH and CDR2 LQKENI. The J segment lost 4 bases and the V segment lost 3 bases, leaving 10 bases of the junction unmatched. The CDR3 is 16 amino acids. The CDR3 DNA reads TGTGCCAGCTCACCGGGGCAGGGGGCAGGTGGCACTGAAGCTTTCTTT. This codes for CASSPGQGAGGTEAFF.

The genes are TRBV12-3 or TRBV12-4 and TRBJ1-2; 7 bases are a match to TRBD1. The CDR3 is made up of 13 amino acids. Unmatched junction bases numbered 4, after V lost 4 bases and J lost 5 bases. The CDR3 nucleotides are TGTGCCAGCAGTTCCCCGACAGGGTATGGCTACACCTTC. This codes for CASSSPTGYGYTF.

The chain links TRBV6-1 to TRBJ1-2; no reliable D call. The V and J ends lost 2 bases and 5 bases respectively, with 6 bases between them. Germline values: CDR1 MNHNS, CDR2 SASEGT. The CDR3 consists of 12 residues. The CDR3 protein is CASSEYPYGYTF. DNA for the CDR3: TGTGCCAGCAGTGAATACCCGTATGGCTACACCTTC.

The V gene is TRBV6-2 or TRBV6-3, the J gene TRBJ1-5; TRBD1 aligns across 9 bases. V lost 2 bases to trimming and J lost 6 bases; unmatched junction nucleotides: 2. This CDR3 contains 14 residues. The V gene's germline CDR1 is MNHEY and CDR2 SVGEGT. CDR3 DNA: TGTGCCAGCAGTTACGGACAGGGGCTTCAGCCCCAGCATTTT. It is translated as CASSYGQGLQPQHF.

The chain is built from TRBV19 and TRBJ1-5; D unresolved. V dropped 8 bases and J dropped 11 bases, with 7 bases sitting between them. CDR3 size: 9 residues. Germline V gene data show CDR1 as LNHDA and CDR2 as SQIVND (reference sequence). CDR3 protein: CASGMSQHF. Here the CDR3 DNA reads TGTGCCAGTGGGATGTCCCAGCATTTT. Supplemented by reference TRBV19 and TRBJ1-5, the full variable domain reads DGGITQSPKYLFRKEGQNVTLSCEQNLNHDAMYWYRQDPGQGLRLIYYSQIVNDFQKGDIAEGYSVSREKKESFPLTVTSAQKNPTAFYLCASGMSQHFGDGTRLSIL.

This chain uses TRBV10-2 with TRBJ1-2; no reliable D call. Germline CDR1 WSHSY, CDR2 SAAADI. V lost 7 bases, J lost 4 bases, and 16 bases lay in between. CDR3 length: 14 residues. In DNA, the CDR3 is TGCGCCAGCACCAATGGGCAGGAATTCTATGGCTACACCTTC. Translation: CASTNGQEFYGYTF.

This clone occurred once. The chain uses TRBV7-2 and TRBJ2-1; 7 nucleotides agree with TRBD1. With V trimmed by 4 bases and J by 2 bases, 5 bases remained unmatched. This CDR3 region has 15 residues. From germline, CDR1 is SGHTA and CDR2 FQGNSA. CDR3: CASSYRDSPYNEQFF. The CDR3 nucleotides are TGTGCCAGCAGCTATCGGGACAGTCCCTACAATGAGCAGTTCTTC.

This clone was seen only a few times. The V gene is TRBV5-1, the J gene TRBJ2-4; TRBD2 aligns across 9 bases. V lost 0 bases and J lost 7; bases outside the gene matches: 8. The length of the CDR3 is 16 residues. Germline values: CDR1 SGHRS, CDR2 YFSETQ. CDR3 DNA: TGCGCCAGCAGCTTGGGTGGCGGGAGGGCGCGGAACATTCAGTACTTC. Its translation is CASSLGGGRARNIQYF. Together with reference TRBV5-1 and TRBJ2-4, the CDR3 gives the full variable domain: KAGVTQTPRYLIKTRGQQVTLSCSPISGHRSVSWYQQTPGQGLQFLFEYFSETQRNKGNFPGRFSGRQFSNSRSEMNVSTLELGDSALYLCASSLGGGRARNIQYFGAGTRLSVL.

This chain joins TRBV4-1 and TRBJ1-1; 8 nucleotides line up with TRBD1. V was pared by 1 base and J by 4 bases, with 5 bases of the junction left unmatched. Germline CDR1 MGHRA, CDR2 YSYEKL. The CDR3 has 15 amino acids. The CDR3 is CASSQGGTGSTEAFF. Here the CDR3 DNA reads TGCGCCAGCAGCCAAGGAGGGACAGGTAGCACTGAAGCTTTCTTT.

The CDR3 spells CASREGAAYEQYF. CDR3 in DNA: TGTGCCAGCAGGGAGGGGGCAGCCTACGAGCAGTACTTC. The J gene is TRBJ2-7, the V gene TRBV12-3 or TRBV12-4; possible D gene TRBD1, 7 bases. The CDR3 is 13 residues long. Deletions cut 6 bases from V and 2 bases from J, with 11 bases between.

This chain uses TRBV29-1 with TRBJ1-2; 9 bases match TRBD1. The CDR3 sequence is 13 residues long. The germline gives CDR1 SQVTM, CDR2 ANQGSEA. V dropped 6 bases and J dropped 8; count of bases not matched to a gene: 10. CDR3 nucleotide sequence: TGCAGCGTCGACCCGGGACAGGGTAACGGCTACACCTTC. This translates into CSVDPGQGNGYTF.

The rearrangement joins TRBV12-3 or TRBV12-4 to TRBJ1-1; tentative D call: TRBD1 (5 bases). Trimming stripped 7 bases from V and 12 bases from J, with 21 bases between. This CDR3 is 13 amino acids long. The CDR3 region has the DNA TGTGCCAGCATACTAGGGCCCCTAGGGGATTCTTTCTTT. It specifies CASILGPLGDSFF.

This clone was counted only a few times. CDR3 in amino acids: CASSQQGHQTGELFF. The CDR3 DNA follows: TGTGCCAGCTCACAGCAGGGACACCAAACCGGGGAGCTGTTTTTT. J is TRBJ2-2 and V is TRBV18; weak D call: TRBD1 (6 bases). CDR1 and CDR2 from the germline V gene are KGHSH and LQKENI. The ends were cut back, 4 bases at V and 5 bases at J, with 14 bases in the middle. The CDR3 totals 15 residues. Using reference TRBV18 and TRBJ2-2 for the parts outside the CDR3, the full variable domain is NAGVMQNPRHLVRRRGQEARLRCSPMKGHSHVYWYRQLPEEGLKFMVYLQKENIIDESGMPKERFSAEFPKEGPSILRIQQVVRGDSAAYFCASSQQGHQTGELFFGEGSRLTVL.

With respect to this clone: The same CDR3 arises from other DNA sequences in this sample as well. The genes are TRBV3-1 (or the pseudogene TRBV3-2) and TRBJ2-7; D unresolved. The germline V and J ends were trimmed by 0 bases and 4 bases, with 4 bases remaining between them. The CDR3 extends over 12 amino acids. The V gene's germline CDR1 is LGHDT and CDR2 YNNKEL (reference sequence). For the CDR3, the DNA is TGTGCCAGCAGCCAAGATCCTTACGAGCAGTACTTC. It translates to CASSQDPYEQYF.

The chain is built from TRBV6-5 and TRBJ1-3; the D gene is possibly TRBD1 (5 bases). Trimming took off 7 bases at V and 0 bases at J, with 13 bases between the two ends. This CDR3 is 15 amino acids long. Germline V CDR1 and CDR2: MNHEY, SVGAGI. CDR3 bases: TGTGCCAGCACCCGGGACGGAACCTCTGGAAACACCATATATTTT. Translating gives CASTRDGTSGNTIYF.

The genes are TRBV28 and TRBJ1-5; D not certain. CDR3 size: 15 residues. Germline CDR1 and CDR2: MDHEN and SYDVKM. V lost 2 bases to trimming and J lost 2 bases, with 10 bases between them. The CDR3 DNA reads TGTGCCAGCAGTTTACGAGGGAGAGGCAATCAGCCCCAGCATTTT. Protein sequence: CASSLRGRGNQPQHF.

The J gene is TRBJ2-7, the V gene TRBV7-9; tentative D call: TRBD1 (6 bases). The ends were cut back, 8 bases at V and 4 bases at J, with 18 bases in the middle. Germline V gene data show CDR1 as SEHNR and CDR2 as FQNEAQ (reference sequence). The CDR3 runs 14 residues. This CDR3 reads CASAPRTDQYEQYF. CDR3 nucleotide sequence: TGTGCCAGCGCTCCGAGGACAGATCAGTACGAGCAGTACTTC.

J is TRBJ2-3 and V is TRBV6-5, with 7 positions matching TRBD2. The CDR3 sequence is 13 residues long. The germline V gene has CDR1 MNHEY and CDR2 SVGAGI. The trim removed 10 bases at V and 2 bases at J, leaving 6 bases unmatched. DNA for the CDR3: TGTGCCACCACCGGGACTAACACAGATACGCAGTATTTT. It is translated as CATTGTNTDTQYF.

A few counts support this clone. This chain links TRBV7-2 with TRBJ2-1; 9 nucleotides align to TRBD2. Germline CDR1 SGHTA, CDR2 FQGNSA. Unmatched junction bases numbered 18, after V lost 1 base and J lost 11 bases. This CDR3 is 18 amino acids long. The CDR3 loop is CASSLDLPGTSRPHKQFF. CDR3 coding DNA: TGTGCCAGCAGCTTAGACTTACCGGGGACTAGCCGCCCTCACAAGCAGTTCTTC.

CDR3 sequence: CASRSSGIDYNEQFF. The CDR3 bases are TGTGCCAGCAGGTCTAGCGGGATTGATTACAATGAGCAGTTCTTC. The chain is built from TRBV6-5 and TRBJ2-1, with 9 bases identical to TRBD2. CDR1 and CDR2 (germline): MNHEY, SVGAGI. The CDR3 spans 15 residues. V gave up 6 bases and J gave up 4 bases; unmatched junction bases: 7.

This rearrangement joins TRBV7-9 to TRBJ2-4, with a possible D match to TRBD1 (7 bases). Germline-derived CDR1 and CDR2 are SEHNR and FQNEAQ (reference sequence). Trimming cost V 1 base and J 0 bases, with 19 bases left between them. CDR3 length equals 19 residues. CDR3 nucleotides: TGTGCCAGCAGCTTAGAGTTGTCCTGGAGGGGGCGAGCCAAAAACATTCAGTACTTC. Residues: CASSLELSWRGRAKNIQYF. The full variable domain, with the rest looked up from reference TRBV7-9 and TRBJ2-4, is DTGVSQNPRHKITKRGQNVTFRCDPISEHNRLYWYRQTLGQGPEFLTYFQNEAQLEKSRLLSDRFSAERPKGSFSTLEIQRTEQGDSAMYLCASSLELSWRGRAKNIQYFGAGTRLSVL.

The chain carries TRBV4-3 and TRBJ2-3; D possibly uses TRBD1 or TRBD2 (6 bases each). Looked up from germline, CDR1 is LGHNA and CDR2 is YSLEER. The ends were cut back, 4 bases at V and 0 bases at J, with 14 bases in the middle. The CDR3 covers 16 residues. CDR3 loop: CASSLTLGGSTDTQYF. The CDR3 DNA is TGCGCCAGCAGCCTCACCTTAGGGGGGAGCACAGATACGCAGTATTTT.

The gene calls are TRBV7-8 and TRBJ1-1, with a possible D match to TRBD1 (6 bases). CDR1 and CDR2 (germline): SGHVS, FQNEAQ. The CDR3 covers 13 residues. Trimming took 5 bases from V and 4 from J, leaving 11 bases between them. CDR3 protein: CASSQQGSTEAFF. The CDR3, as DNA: TGTGCCAGCAGCCAACAGGGAAGCACTGAAGCTTTCTTT.

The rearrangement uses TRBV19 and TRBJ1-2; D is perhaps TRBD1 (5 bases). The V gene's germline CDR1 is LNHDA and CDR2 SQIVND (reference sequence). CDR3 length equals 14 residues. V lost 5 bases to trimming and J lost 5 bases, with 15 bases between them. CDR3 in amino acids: CASSVTGRAYGYTF. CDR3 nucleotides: TGTGCCAGTAGTGTCACGGGACGCGCGTATGGCTACACCTTC.

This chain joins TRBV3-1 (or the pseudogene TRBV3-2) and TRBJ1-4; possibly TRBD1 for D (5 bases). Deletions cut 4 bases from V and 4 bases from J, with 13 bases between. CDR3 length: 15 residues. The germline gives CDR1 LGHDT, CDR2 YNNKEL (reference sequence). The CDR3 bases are TGTGCCAGCAGCCGCGTCCGGGACGGTAATGAAAAACTGTTTTTT. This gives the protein CASSRVRDGNEKLFF.

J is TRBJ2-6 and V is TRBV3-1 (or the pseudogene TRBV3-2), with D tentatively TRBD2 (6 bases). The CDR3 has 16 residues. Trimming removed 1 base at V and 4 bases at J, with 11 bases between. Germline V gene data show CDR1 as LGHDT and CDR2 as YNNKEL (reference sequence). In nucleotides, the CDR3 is TGTGCCAGCAGCCAAGGTGTCGGGAGCGGGGCCAACGTCCTGACTTTC. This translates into CASSQGVGSGANVLTF.